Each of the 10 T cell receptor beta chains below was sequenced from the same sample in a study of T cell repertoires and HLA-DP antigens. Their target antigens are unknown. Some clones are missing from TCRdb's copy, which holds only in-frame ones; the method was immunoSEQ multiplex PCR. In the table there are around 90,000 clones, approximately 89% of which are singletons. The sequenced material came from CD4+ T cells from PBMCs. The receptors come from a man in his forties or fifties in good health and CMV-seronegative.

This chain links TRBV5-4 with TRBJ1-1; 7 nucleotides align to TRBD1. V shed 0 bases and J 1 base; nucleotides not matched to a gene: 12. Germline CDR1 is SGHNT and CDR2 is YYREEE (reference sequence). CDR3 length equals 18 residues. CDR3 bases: TGTGCCAGCAGCTTGGCCAGGGGGGCCAAATCAAAGAACACTGAAGCTTTCTTT. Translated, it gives CASSLARGAKSKNTEAFF.

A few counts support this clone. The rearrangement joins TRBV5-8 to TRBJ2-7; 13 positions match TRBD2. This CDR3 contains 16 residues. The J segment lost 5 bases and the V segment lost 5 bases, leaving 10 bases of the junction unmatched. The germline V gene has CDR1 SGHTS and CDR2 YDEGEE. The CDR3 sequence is CASRTTSGRAVNEQYF. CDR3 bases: TGTGCCAGCAGAACTACTAGCGGGAGGGCCGTCAACGAGCAGTACTTC.

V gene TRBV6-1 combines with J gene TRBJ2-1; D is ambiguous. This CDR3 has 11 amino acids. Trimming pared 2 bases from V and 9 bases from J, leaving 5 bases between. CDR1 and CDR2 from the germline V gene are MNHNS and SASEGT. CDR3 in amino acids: CASSELGEQFF. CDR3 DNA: TGTGCCAGCAGTGAATTGGGTGAGCAGTTCTTC.

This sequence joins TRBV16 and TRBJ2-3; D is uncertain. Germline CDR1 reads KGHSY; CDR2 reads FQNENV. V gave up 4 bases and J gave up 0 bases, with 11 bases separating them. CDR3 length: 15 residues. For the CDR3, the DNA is TGTGCCAGCAGCCTACAGCCGACTAGCACAGATACGCAGTATTTT. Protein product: CASSLQPTSTDTQYF.

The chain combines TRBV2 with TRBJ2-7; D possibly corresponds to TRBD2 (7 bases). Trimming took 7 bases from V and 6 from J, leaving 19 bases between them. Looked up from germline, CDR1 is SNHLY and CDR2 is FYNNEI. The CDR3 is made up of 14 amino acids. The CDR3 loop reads CASTLDRGAGEQYF. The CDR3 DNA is TGTGCCAGCACCCTAGATCGGGGGGCGGGCGAGCAGTACTTC.

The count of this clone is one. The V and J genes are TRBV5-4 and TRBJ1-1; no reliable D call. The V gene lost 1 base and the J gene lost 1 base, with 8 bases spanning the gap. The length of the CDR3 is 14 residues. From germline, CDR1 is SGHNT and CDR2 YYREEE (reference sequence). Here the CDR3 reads CASSLRTENTEAFF. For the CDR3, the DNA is TGTGCCAGCAGCTTGCGTACGGAGAACACTGAAGCTTTCTTT.

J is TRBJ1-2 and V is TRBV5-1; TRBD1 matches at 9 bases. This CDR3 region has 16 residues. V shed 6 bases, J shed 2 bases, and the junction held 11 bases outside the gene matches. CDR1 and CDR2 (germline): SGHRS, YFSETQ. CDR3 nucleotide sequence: TGCGCCAGCACCCCGGGGACAGGGAAAGTAAACTATGGCTACACCTTC. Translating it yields CASTPGTGKVNYGYTF.

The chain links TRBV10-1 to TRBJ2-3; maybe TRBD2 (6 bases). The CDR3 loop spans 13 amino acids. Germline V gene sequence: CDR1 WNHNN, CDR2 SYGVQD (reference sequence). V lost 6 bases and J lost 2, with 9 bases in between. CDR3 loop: CASRGGLTDTQYF. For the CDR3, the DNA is TGCGCCAGCAGGGGGGGACTCACAGATACGCAGTATTTT.

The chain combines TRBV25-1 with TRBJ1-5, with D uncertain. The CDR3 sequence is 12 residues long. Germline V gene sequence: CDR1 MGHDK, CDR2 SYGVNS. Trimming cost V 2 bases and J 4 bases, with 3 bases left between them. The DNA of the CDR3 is TGTGCCAGCAGTGAAAAAAATCAGCCCCAGCATTTT. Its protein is CASSEKNQPQHF.

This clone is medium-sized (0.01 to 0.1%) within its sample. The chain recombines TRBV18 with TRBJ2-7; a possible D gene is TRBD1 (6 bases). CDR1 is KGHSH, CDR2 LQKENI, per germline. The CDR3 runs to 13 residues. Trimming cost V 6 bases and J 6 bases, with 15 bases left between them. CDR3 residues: CASSPLRGAEQYF. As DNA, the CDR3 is TGTGCCAGCTCCCCCCTCAGGGGTGCCGAGCAGTACTTC.